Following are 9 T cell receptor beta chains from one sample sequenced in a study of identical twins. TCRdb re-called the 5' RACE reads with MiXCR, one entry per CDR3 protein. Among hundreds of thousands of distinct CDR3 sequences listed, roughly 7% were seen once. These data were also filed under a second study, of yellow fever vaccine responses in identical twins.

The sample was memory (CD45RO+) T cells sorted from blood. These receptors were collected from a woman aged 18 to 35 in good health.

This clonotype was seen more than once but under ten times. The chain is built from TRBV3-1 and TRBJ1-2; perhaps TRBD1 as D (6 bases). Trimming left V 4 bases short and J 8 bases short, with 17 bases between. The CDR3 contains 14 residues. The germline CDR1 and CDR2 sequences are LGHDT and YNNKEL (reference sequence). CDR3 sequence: CASSRDTRAEGYTF. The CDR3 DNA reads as TGTGCCAGCAGCCGGGACACACGGGCGGAGGGCTACACCTTC.

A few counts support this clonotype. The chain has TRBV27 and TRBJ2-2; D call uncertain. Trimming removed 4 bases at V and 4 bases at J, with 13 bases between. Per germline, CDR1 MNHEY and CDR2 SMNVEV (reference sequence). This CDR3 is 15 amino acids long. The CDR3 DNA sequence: TGTGCCAGCAGTTGGTCTGGGCAGGTCACCGGGGAGCTGTTTTTT. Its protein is CASSWSGQVTGELFF.

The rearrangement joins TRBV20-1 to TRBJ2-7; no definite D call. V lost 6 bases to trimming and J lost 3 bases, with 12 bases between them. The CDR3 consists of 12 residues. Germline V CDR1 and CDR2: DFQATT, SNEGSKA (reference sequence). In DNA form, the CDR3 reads TGCAGTGCCCAAGCGCAGGTCTACGAGCAGTACTTC. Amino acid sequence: CSAQAQVYEQYF.

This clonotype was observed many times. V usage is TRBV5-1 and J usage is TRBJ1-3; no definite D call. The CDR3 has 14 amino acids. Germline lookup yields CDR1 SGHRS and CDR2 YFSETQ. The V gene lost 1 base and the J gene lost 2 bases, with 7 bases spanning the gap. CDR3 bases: TGCGCCAGCAGCTTGTCGGGTCCTGGAAACACCATATATTTT. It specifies CASSLSGPGNTIYF. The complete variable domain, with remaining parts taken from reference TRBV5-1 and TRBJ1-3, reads KAGVTQTPRYLIKTRGQQVTLSCSPISGHRSVSWYQQTPGQGLQFLFEYFSETQRNKGNFPGRFSGRQFSNSRSEMNVSTLELGDSALYLCASSLSGPGNTIYFGEGSWLTVV.

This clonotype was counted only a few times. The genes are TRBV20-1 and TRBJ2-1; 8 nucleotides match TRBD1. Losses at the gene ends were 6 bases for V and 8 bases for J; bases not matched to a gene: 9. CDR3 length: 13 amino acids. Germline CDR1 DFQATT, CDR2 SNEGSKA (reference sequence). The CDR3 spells CSAYRDRTHEQFF. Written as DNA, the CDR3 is TGCAGTGCATACCGGGACAGGACCCATGAGCAGTTCTTC.

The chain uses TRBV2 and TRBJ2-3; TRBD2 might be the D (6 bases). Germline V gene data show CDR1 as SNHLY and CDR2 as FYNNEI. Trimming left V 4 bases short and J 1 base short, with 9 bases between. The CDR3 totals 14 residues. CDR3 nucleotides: TGTGCCAGCAGTGGGAGGGACGGCACAGATACGCAGTATTTT. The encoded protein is CASSGRDGTDTQYF.

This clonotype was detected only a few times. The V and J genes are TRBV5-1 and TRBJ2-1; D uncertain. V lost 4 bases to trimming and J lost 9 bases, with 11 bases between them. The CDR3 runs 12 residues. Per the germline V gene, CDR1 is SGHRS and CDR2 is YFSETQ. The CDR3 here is CASSMGFPEQFF. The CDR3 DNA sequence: TGCGCCAGCAGCATGGGATTCCCTGAGCAGTTCTTC.

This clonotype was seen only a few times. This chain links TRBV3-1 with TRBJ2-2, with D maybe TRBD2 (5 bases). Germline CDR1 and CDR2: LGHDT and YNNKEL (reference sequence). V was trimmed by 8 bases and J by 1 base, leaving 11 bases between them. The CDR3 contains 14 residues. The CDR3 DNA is TGTGCCAGCGGCTTAGGACTGAACACCGGGGAGCTGTTTTTT. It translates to CASGLGLNTGELFF.

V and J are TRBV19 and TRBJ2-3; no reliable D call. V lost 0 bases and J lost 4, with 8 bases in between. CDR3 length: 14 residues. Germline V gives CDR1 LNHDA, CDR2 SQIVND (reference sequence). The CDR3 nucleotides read TGTGCCAGTAGTATAGAAGGGAACGCAGATACGCAGTATTTT. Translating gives CASSIEGNADTQYF.